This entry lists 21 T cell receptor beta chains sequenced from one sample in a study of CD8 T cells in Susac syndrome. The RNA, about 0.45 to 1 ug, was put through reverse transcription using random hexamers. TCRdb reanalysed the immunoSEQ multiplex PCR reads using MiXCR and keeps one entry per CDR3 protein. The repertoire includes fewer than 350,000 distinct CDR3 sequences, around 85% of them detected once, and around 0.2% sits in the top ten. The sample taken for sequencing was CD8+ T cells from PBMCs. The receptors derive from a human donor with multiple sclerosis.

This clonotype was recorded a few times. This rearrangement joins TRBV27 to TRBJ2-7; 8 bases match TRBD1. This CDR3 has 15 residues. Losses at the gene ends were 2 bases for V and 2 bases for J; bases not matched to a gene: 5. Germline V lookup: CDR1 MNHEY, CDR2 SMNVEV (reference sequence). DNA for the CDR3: TGTGCCAGCAGTTTAGGACAGGGCCTCACCTACGAGCAGTACTTC. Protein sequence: CASSLGQGLTYEQYF.

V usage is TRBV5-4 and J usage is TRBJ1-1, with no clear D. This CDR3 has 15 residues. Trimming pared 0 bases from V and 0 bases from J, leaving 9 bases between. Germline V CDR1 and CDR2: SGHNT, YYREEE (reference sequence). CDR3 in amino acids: CASSLASQLNTEAFF. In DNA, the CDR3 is TGTGCCAGCAGCTTGGCCTCACAGTTGAACACTGAAGCTTTCTTT.

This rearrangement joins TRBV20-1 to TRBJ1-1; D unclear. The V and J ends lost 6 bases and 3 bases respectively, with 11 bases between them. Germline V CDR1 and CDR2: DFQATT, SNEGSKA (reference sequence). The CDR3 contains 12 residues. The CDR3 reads CSAKKRDTEAFF. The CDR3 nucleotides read TGCAGTGCCAAAAAGCGGGACACTGAAGCTTTCTTT.

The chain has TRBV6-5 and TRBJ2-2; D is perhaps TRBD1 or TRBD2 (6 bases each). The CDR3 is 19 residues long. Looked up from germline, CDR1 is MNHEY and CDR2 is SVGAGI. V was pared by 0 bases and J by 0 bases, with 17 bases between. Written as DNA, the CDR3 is TGTGCCAGCAGTTACTCGTTTCGGGCAGGGGAGGCGAACACCGGGGAGCTGTTTTTT. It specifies CASSYSFRAGEANTGELFF.

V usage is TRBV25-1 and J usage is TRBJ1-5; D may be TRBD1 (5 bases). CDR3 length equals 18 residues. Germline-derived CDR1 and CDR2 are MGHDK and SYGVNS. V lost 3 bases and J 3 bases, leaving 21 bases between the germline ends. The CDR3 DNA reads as TGTGCCAGCAGTGAGTCTCTCCCGGGGCAGACCTTCAATCAGCCCCAGCATTTT. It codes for CASSESLPGQTFNQPQHF.

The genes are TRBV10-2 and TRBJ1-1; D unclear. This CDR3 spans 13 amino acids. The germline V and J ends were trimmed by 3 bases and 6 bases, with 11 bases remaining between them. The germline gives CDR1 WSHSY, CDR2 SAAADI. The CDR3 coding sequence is TGCGCCAGCAGTGATGGGGTTACCGCTGAAGCTTTCTTT. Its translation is CASSDGVTAEAFF.

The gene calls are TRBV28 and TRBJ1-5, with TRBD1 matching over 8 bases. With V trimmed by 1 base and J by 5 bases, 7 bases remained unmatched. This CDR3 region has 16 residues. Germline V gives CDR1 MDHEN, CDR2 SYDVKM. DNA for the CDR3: TGTGCCAGCAGTTTATCCCGGACAGGGCTCTATCAGCCCCAGCATTTT. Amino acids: CASSLSRTGLYQPQHF.

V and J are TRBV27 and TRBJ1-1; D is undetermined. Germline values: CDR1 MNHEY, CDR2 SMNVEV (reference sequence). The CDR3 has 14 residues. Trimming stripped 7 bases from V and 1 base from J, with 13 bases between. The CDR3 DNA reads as TGTGCCAGCATCGCCGGATGGGGGAACACTGAAGCTTTCTTT. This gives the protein CASIAGWGNTEAFF.

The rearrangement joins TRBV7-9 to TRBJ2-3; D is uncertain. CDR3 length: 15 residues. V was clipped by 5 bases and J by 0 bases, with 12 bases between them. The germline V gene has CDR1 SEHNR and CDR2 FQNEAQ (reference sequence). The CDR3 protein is CASSPESASTDTQYF. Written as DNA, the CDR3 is TGTGCCAGCAGCCCGGAGTCGGCCAGCACAGATACGCAGTATTTT.

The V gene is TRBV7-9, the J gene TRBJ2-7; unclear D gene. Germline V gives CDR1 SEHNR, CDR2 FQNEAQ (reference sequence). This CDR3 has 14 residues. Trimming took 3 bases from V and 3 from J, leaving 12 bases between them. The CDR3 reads CASSFTETFYEQYF. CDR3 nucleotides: TGTGCCAGCAGCTTTACTGAGACATTCTACGAGCAGTACTTC.

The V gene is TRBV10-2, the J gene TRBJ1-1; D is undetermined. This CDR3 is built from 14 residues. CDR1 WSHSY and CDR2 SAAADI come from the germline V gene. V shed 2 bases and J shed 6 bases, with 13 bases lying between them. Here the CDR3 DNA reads TGCGCCAGCAGTGAGCCTAATATCAGGCCTGAAGCTTTCTTT. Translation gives CASSEPNIRPEAFF.

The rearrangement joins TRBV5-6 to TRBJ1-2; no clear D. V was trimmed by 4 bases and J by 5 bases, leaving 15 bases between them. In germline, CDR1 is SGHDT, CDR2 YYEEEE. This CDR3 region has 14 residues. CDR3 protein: CASSPRYGWYGYTF. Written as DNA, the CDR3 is TGTGCCAGCAGCCCGAGGTACGGATGGTATGGCTACACCTTC. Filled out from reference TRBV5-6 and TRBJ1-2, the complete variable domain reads DAGVTQSPTHLIKTRGQQVTLRCSPKSGHDTVSWYQQALGQGPQFIFQYYEEEERQRGNFPDRFSGHQFPNYSSELNVNALLLGDSALYLCASSPRYGWYGYTFGSGTRLTVV.

CDR3: CASSLTRDRVVRTGELFF. CDR3 bases: TGCGCCAGCAGTCTCACCCGGGACAGGGTGGTTCGGACCGGGGAGCTGTTTTTT. The genes are TRBV4-3 and TRBJ2-2, with TRBD1 matching over 9 bases. The germline V gene encodes CDR1 LGHNA and CDR2 YSLEER. V lost 6 bases and J lost 5; bases outside the gene matches: 16. The CDR3 has 18 residues.

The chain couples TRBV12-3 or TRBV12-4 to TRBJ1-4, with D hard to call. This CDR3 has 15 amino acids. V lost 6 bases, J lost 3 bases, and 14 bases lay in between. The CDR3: CASSRIIGANEKLFF. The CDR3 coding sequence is TGTGCCAGCAGCCGAATTATAGGAGCTAATGAAAAACTGTTTTTT.

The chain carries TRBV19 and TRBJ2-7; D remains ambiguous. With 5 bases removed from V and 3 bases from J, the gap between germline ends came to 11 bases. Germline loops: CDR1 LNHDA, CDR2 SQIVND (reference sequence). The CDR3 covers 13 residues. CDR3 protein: CASSSFLGYEQYF. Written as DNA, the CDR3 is TGTGCCAGTAGTTCTTTCCTAGGCTACGAGCAGTACTTC. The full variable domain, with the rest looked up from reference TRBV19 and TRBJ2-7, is DGGITQSPKYLFRKEGQNVTLSCEQNLNHDAMYWYRQDPGQGLRLIYYSQIVNDFQKGDIAEGYSVSREKKESFPLTVTSAQKNPTAFYLCASSSFLGYEQYFGPGTRLTVT.

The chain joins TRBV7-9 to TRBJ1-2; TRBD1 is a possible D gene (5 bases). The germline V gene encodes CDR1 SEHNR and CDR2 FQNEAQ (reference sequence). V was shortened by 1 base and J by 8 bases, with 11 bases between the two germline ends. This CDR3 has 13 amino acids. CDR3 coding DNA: TGTGCCAGCAGCTTAGGCACAGGACGGGGCTACACCTTC. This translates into CASSLGTGRGYTF. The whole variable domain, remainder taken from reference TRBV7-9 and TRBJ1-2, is DTGVSQNPRHKITKRGQNVTFRCDPISEHNRLYWYRQTLGQGPEFLTYFQNEAQLEKSRLLSDRFSAERPKGSFSTLEIQRTEQGDSAMYLCASSLGTGRGYTFGSGTRLTVV.

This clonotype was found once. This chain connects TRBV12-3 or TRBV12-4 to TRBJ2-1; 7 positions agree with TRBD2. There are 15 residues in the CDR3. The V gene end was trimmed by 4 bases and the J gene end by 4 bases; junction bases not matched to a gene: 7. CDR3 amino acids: CASSSPPSGYNEQFF. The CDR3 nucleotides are TGTGCCAGCAGTTCTCCGCCTAGCGGATACAATGAGCAGTTCTTC.

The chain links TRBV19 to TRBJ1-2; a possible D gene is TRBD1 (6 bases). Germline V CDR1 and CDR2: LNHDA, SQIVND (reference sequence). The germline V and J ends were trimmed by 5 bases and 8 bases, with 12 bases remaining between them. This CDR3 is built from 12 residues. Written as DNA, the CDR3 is TGTGCCAGTAGTCCGGGGACACCGGGCTACACCTTC. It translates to CASSPGTPGYTF.

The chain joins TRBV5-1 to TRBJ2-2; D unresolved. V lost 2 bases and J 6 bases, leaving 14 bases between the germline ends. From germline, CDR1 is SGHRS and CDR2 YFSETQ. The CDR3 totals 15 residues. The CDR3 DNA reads TGCGCCAGCAGCTTCGATGAGTTTGGGTCCGGGGAGCTGTTTTTT. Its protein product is CASSFDEFGSGELFF.

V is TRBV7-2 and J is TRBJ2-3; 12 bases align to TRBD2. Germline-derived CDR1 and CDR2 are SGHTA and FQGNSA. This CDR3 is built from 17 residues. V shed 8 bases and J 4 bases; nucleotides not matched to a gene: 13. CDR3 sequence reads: CASPLAGGPETADTQYF. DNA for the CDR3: TGTGCCAGCCCCCTAGCGGGAGGGCCGGAGACCGCAGATACGCAGTATTTT. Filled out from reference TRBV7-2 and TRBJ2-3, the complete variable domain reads GAGVSQSPSNKVTEKGKDVELRCDPISGHTALYWYRQSLGQGLEFLIYFQGNSAPDKSGLPSDRFSAERTGGSVSTLTIQRTQQEDSAVYLCASPLAGGPETADTQYFGPGTRLTVL.

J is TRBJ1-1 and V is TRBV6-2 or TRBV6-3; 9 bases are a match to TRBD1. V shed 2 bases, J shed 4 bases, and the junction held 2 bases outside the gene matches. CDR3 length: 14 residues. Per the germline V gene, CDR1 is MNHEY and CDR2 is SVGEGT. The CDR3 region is CASSYGTGSTEAFF. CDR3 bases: TGTGCCAGCAGTTACGGGACAGGGAGCACTGAAGCTTTCTTT.